The sequence of this T cell receptor beta chain was determined in a study of cytomegalovirus exposure and HLA in healthy donors. Whole-study results and caveats: Listed as cytomegalovirus-associated were 150 or so TCR beta chains. Productive rates of about 87% or about 30% were seen for most TCR beta V segments in an earlier analysis. Confirmation was obtained in vitro that a few CMV-associated chains are specific for CMV antigens.

In this sample, this clone turned up once. Its antigen is unidentified. In germline, CDR1 is SGDLS, CDR2 YYNGEE. V was pared by 0 bases and J by 3 bases, with 9 bases between. The length of the CDR3 is 15 residues. Those who donated were healthy bone marrow donors. PCR was performed using 60 Vbeta and 13 Jbeta primers. Profiled with immunoSEQ multiplex PCR; TCRdb holds only in-frame clones, not every one. The repertoire holds 100,000 to 150,000 clones, with around 77% as singletons. Material: PBMCs. The origin of this receptor is a middle-aged woman in good health and CMV-seropositive. This rearrangement joins TRBV9 to TRBJ2-2, with D possibly matching TRBD2 (5 bases). DNA for the CDR3: TGTGCCAGCAGCGTAGAGAAGCGGTACACCGGGGAGCTGTTTTTT. Residues: CASSVEKRYTGELFF.